A selection of T cell receptor beta chains follows, all from one sample in a study of blood T cell repertoires in COVID-19. Profiling relied on immunoSEQ multiplex PCR, and the TCRdb table lists in-frame clones only, not all of them. Here the sample spans some 80,000 clones, more than 70% being singletons. Sequenced material: peripheral blood. These receptors were obtained from a human donor in a cohort sampled during active COVID-19. Each CDR3 is given with its conserved first and last residue. D genes are given only for firm matches. Clone size is not always given. Where it is, it says once, few, many or a class for expanded clones.

CDR3 protein | CDR3 DNA | J gene | clone size | D gene | V gene
CASSPGQGIEQYF | TGTGCCAGCAGTCCAGGACAGGGAATAGAGCAGTACTTC | TRBJ2-7 | NA | TRBD1 | TRBV28
CASRVGQGMNTEAFF | TGCGCCAGCAGGGTAGGGCAGGGCATGAACACTGAAGCTTTCTTT | TRBJ1-1 | NA | NA | TRBV5-1
CSVSGVSTDTQYF | TGCAGCGTTTCCGGGGTCTCCACAGATACGCAGTATTTT | TRBJ2-3 | NA | NA | TRBV29-1
CASRHRDGNNQPQHF | TGTGCCAGCCGCCACAGGGACGGGAACAATCAGCCCCAGCATTTT | TRBJ1-5 | few | NA | TRBV27
CASRGRGPVGYGYTF | TGTGCCAGCAGGGGGCGAGGACCCGTTGGCTATGGCTACACCTTC | TRBJ1-2 | NA | NA | TRBV28
CASSEEQGSPLHF | TGTGCCAGCAGTGAAGAGCAGGGCTCACCCCTCCACTTT | TRBJ1-6 | few | NA | TRBV6-1
CSVEDRGTAYLAF | TGCAGCGTTGAAGACCGGGGGACTGCTTACTTGGCCTTC | TRBJ1-2 | NA | NA | TRBV29-1
CASSVEASGRFEDTQYF | TGTGCCAGCAGCGTAGAGGCTAGCGGGAGGTTCGAAGATACGCAGTATTTT | TRBJ2-3 | few | TRBD2 | TRBV9
CASSWGDRAYEQYF | TGTGCCAGCAGCTGGGGGGACAGAGCCTACGAGCAGTACTTC | TRBJ2-7 | NA | NA | TRBV7-9
CASSPDINYGYTF | TGTGCCAGCAGCCCGGACATCAACTATGGCTACACCTTC | TRBJ1-2 | NA | NA | TRBV3-1/TRBV3-2
CASSPDSQYGYTF | TGTGCCAGCTCCCCGGACAGTCAATATGGCTACACCTTC | TRBJ1-2 | NA | NA | TRBV18
CSVEKATLYGYTF | TGCAGCGTTGAAAAGGCGACACTCTATGGCTACACCTTC | TRBJ1-2 | NA | NA | TRBV29-1
CASSPDRLNNEQFF | TGTGCCAGCAGCCCCGACAGGTTGAACAATGAGCAGTTCTTC | TRBJ2-1 | NA | NA | TRBV3-1/TRBV3-2
CASSPLGVTGGPREQYF | TGTGCCAGCTCACCACTGGGAGTAACGGGAGGGCCTCGGGAGCAGTACTTC | TRBJ2-7 | once | TRBD2 | TRBV18
CASSLERLGEVYF | TGTGCCAGCAGCTTAGAGAGACTAGGAGAGGTTTATTTT | TRBJ2-3 | NA | NA | TRBV7-2
CSVWVWGIESGRGLLGRTDTQYF | TGCAGCGTTTGGGTTTGGGGGATTGAGAGCGGGAGAGGATTGTTAGGTCGGACAGATACGCAGTATTTT | TRBJ2-3 | NA | TRBD2 | TRBV29-1
CASGKQGGGVAEQFF | TGTGCCAGCGGGAAGCAAGGCGGGGGGGTGGCTGAGCAGTTCTTC | TRBJ2-1 | NA | TRBD2 | TRBV27
CASSGIRGLSTDTQYF | TGTGCCAGCAGCGGGATAAGGGGCCTGAGCACAGATACGCAGTATTTT | TRBJ2-3 | once | NA | TRBV7-9
CASSVVGLTSYNEQFF | TGTGCCAGCAGCGTAGTCGGACTAACTTCCTACAATGAGCAGTTCTTC | TRBJ2-1 | NA | NA | TRBV9
CASSLSGMNSPLHF | TGTGCCAGCAGTTTATCGGGGATGAATTCACCCCTCCACTTT | TRBJ1-6 | NA | NA | TRBV28
CASSAGTGSMNTEAFF | TGTGCCAGCAGCGCCGGGACAGGGAGCATGAACACTGAAGCTTTCTTT | TRBJ1-1 | once | TRBD1 | TRBV9
CASSLHPGGKETQYF | TGTGCCAGCAGCTTGCACCCTGGAGGGAAAGAGACCCAGTACTTC | TRBJ2-5 | NA | NA | TRBV7-3
CASSQDRRWAGGPTNTQYF | TGTGCCAGCAGCCAAGATAGACGATGGGCGGGAGGCCCCACGAATACGCAGTATTTT | TRBJ2-3 | NA | TRBD2 | TRBV3-1/TRBV3-2
CASSVGVAGTDTQYF | TGTGCCAGCAGCGTAGGGGTAGCGGGCACAGATACGCAGTATTTT | TRBJ2-3 | NA | NA | TRBV9
CASSPGQGFTEAFF | TGTGCCAGCAGTCCGGGACAGGGGTTCACTGAAGCTTTCTTT | TRBJ1-1 | few | TRBD1 | TRBV28
CASSQARQISGANVLTF | TGTGCCAGCAGTCAAGCCCGACAGATATCTGGGGCCAACGTCCTGACTTTC | TRBJ2-6 | NA | NA | TRBV28
CAWTLGLAGGPIYNEQFF | TGTGCCTGGACCCTGGGACTAGCGGGAGGACCCATCTACAATGAGCAGTTCTTC | TRBJ2-1 | NA | TRBD2 | TRBV30
CASSRGEGGNQPQHF | TGTGCCAGCAGTCGGGGGGAAGGGGGCAATCAGCCCCAGCATTTT | TRBJ1-5 | NA | NA | TRBV7-9
CASSLQGPQETQYF | TGTGCCAGTAGCCTACAGGGCCCCCAAGAGACCCAGTACTTC | TRBJ2-5 | NA | NA | TRBV19
CATSASRIPEQYF | TGTGCCACCTCGGCTAGTCGGATTCCCGAGCAGTACTTC | TRBJ2-7 | NA | NA | TRBV7-2
CAWNRANNEKLFF | TGTGCCTGGAACAGGGCAAATAATGAAAAACTGTTTTTT | TRBJ1-4 | NA | NA | TRBV30
CASSLTGKNQPQHF | TGTGCCAGTAGTTTGACAGGGAAGAATCAGCCCCAGCATTTT | TRBJ1-5 | NA | TRBD1 | TRBV19
CASRPGGFANKKETQYF | TGTGCCAGCAGGCCGGGGGGGTTTGCGAACAAGAAAGAGACCCAGTACTTC | TRBJ2-5 | NA | TRBD2 | TRBV2